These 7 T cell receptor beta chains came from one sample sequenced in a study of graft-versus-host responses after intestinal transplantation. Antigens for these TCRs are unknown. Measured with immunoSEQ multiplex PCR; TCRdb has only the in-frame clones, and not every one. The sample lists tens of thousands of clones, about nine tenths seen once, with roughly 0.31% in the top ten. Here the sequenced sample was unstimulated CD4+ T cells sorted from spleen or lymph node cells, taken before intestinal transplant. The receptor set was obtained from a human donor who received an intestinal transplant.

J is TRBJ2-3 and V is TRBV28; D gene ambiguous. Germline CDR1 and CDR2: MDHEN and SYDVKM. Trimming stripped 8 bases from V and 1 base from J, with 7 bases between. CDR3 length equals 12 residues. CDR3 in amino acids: CASGWGTDTQYF. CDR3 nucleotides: TGTGCCAGCGGGTGGGGCACAGATACGCAGTATTTT.

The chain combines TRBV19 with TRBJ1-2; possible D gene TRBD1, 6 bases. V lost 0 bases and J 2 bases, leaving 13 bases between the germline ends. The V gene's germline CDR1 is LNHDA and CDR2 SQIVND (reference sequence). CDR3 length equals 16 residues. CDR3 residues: CASSIEWTDANYGYTF. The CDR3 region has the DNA TGTGCCAGTAGTATAGAGTGGACAGACGCAAACTATGGCTACACCTTC.

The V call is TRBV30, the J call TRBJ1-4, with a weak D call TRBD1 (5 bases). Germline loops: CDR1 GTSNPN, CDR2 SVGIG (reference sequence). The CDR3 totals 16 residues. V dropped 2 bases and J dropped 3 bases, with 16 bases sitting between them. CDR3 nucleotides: TGTGCCTGGAGTTCCCCGGGACTTACGGCTAATGAAAAACTGTTTTTT. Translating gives CAWSSPGLTANEKLFF.

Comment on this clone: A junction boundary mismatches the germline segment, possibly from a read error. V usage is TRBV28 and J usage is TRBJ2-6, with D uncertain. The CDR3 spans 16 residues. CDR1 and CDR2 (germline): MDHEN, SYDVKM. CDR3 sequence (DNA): TGTGCCACCAGTAGTCTTGTTAGATCTGGGGCCAACGTCCTGACTTTC. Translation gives CATSSLVRSGANVLTF.

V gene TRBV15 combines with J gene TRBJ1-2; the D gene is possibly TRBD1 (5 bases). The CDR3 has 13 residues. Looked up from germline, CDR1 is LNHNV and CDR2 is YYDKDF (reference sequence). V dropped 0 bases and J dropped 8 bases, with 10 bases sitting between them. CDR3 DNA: TGTGCCACCAGCAGAGACCAGGGATACGGCTACACCTTC. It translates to CATSRDQGYGYTF.

The CDR3 sequence: CAWSARLAPTYEQYF. The CDR3 DNA reads as TGTGCCTGGAGTGCAAGACTAGCGCCCACCTACGAGCAGTACTTC. The genes are TRBV30 and TRBJ2-7; 8 nucleotides align to TRBD2. J gave up 2 bases and V 1 base, and 7 bases lay outside the gene matches. The CDR3 sequence is 15 residues long. Germline V gene sequence: CDR1 GTSNPN, CDR2 SVGIG (reference sequence).

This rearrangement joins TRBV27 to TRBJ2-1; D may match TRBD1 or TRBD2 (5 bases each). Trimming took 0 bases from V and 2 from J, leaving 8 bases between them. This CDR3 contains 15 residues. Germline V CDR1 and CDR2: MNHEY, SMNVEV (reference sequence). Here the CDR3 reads CASSLSGVTYNEQFF. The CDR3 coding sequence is TGTGCCAGCAGTTTATCGGGGGTCACCTACAATGAGCAGTTCTTC.